A single sample is the source of the 7 T cell receptor beta chains below, sequenced in a study of Ad26.COV2.S vaccination and SARS-CoV-2 variants. Regarding treatment: roughly 19 received Ad26.COV2.S at low or high dose, single or two shots; several received placebo; per-sample allocation not given. Day 63 after the first injection of vaccine or placebo was the sampling time. Method: immunoSEQ multiplex PCR; TCRdb's copy keeps in-frame clones and lacks some. The sample carries 300,000 to 400,000 clones, 90% recorded once. The specimen was peripheral blood, collected in a trial of Ad26.COV2.S vaccine versus placebo. The receptors come from a person between 18 and 60 years old who received the Ad26.COV2.S COVID-19 vaccine or a placebo.

V gene TRBV19 combines with J gene TRBJ2-2; TRBD1 aligns across 9 bases. The V gene's germline CDR1 is LNHDA and CDR2 SQIVND (reference sequence). Trimming removed 3 bases from V and 4 bases from J; junction bases left unmatched: 6. The CDR3 is 16 amino acids. CDR3 DNA: TGTGCCAGTAGTATGGACAGGGGAGTGTCCACCGGGGAGCTGTTTTTT. This sequence encodes CASSMDRGVSTGELFF.

This chain uses TRBV27 with TRBJ1-1, with D possibly being TRBD1 (5 bases). This CDR3 is built from 15 residues. The germline V and J ends were trimmed by 0 bases and 0 bases, with 8 bases remaining between them. Germline V lookup: CDR1 MNHEY, CDR2 SMNVEV (reference sequence). CDR3 sequence: CASSLSGPMNTEAFF. The CDR3 region has the DNA TGTGCCAGCAGTTTATCGGGACCGATGAACACTGAAGCTTTCTTT.

This chain joins TRBV7-2 and TRBJ2-1; 7 bases fit TRBD2. Germline assignment: CDR1 SGHTA and CDR2 FQGNSA. The CDR3 extends over 16 amino acids. The V gene end was trimmed by 5 bases and the J gene end by 1 base; junction bases not matched to a gene: 8. Here the CDR3 DNA reads TGTGCCAGCAGCCCCAACAGCGGGGCTTCCTACAATGAGCAGTTCTTC. Protein product: CASSPNSGASYNEQFF. Full variable domain (remainder filled in from reference TRBV7-2 and TRBJ2-1): GAGVSQSPSNKVTEKGKDVELRCDPISGHTALYWYRQSLGQGLEFLIYFQGNSAPDKSGLPSDRFSAERTGGSVSTLTIQRTQQEDSAVYLCASSPNSGASYNEQFFGPGTRLTVL.

The rearrangement uses TRBV5-1 and TRBJ2-1, with 7 bases lining up with TRBD1. Per the germline V gene, CDR1 is SGHRS and CDR2 is YFSETQ. The J segment lost 6 bases and the V segment lost 2 bases, leaving 5 bases of the junction unmatched. The CDR3 has 14 amino acids. Here the CDR3 DNA reads TGCGCCAGCAGCTTTAGGGGGACAGCCAATGAGCAGTTCTTC. Translated: CASSFRGTANEQFF.

V is TRBV6-1 and J is TRBJ1-1; the D is unclear. Germline V lookup: CDR1 MNHNS, CDR2 SASEGT. Trimming stripped 1 base from V and 3 bases from J, with 6 bases between. The CDR3 has 13 amino acids. CDR3 residues: CASSEGVDTEAFF. The CDR3 DNA reads TGTGCCAGCAGTGAAGGGGTAGACACTGAAGCTTTCTTT.

The rearrangement uses TRBV5-1 and TRBJ2-7; the match to TRBD1 covers 7 bases. Losses at the gene ends were 2 bases for V and 4 bases for J; bases not matched to a gene: 6. CDR1 is SGHRS and CDR2 is YFSETQ in the germline V gene. The CDR3 totals 14 residues. CDR3 protein: CASSLSGQNYEQYV. The CDR3 DNA reads as TGCGCCAGCAGCTTATCGGGACAGAATTACGAGCAGTACGTC.

The chain's CDR3 is CASSFGTGPNQPQHF. For the CDR3, the DNA is TGTGCCAGCAGCTTCGGGACAGGGCCCAATCAGCCCCAGCATTTT. The chain uses TRBV5-5 and TRBJ1-5; 9 positions match TRBD1. This CDR3 comprises 15 residues. Germline V gene lookup returns CDR1 SGHKS and CDR2 YYEKEE (reference sequence). J lost 3 bases, V lost 2 bases, and 3 bases had no gene match.